Below, 28 T cell receptor beta chains from the same sample are listed, as sequenced in a study of cytotoxic CD8 clonotypes in ibrutinib-treated CLL. The protocol was immunoSEQ multiplex PCR, while the TCRdb copy is restricted to in-frame clones and leaves out a portion. The sample consists of about 76,000 clones, around four fifths of them appearing once. Sequenced material: PBMCs, taken after 24 months of ibrutinib treatment. The receptors were sampled from a human donor with chronic lymphocytic leukemia.

This clone was recorded only once. The chain employs TRBV9 and TRBJ2-3; no reliable D call. Germline V gene data show CDR1 as SGDLS and CDR2 as YYNGEE. The ends were cut back, 3 bases at V and 1 base at J, with 3 bases in the middle. This CDR3 contains 12 residues. The CDR3 nucleotides are TGTGCCAGCAGCGAGGGCACAGATACGCAGTATTTT. It encodes CASSEGTDTQYF. The full variable domain, completed using reference TRBV9 and TRBJ2-3, is DSGVTQTPKHLITATGQRVTLRCSPRSGDLSVYWYQQSLDQGLQFLIQYYNGEERAKGNILERFSAQQFPDLHSELNLSSLELGDSALYFCASSEGTDTQYFGPGTRLTVL.

The V gene is TRBV2, the J gene TRBJ1-4, with 7 bases fitting TRBD1. Losses at the gene ends were 7 bases for V and 2 bases for J; bases not matched to a gene: 1. From germline, CDR1 is SNHLY and CDR2 FYNNEI. This CDR3 spans 13 amino acids. The CDR3 region is CASKGQTNEKLFF. CDR3 sequence (DNA): TGTGCCAGCAAGGGACAGACTAATGAAAAACTGTTTTTT.

This clone was counted a single time. The chain employs TRBV28 and TRBJ2-7; either TRBD1 or TRBD2 may supply D (5 bases each). CDR1 and CDR2 from the germline V gene are MDHEN and SYDVKM. The CDR3 contains 14 residues. Trimming took 7 bases from V and 0 from J, leaving 13 bases between them. The CDR3 DNA reads as TGTGCCAGCATGCCCCCGGGACGCTCCTACGAGCAGTACTTC. It yields the protein CASMPPGRSYEQYF.

This sequence joins TRBV2 and TRBJ2-5, with a possible D match to TRBD1 (5 bases). Looked up from germline, CDR1 is SNHLY and CDR2 is FYNNEI. This CDR3 contains 13 residues. Trimming cost V 6 bases and J 4 bases, with 12 bases left between them. This chain's CDR3 is CASSSGIGETQYF. CDR3 coding DNA: TGTGCCAGCAGCTCAGGGATTGGAGAGACCCAGTACTTC.

This chain's CDR3 is CASSLSGGTDTQYF. CDR3 DNA: TGTGCCAGCAGCCTATCGGGGGGCACAGATACGCAGTATTTT. The chain has TRBV27 and TRBJ2-3, with D possibly being TRBD2 (6 bases). This CDR3 has 14 amino acids. V was cut by 6 bases and J by 1 base, with 11 bases left in between. Germline V lookup: CDR1 MNHEY, CDR2 SMNVEV (reference sequence).

This chain connects TRBV27 to TRBJ2-1; 9 bases map to TRBD2. With V trimmed by 7 bases and J by 9 bases, 19 bases remained unmatched. The V gene's germline CDR1 is MNHEY and CDR2 SMNVEV (reference sequence). The CDR3 loop spans 17 amino acids. CDR3 nucleotide sequence: TGTGCCAGCAACCAACTCCCCCTAGCGGGAAGGTTGGGTGAGCAGTTCTTC. Translation gives CASNQLPLAGRLGEQFF.

The CDR3 sequence: CASNGVSYNEQFF. In DNA form, the CDR3 reads TGTGCCAGTAACGGCGTATCCTACAATGAGCAGTTCTTC. The V call is TRBV19, the J call TRBJ2-1, with no clear D. This CDR3 is 13 amino acids long. Trimming removed 7 bases at V and 1 base at J, with 8 bases between. Germline CDR1 is LNHDA and CDR2 is SQIVND (reference sequence).

The chain employs TRBV19 and TRBJ2-1, with D tentatively TRBD2 (5 bases). The germline gives CDR1 LNHDA, CDR2 SQIVND (reference sequence). The length of the CDR3 is 16 residues. V lost 5 bases and J 5 bases, leaving 19 bases between the germline ends. Written as DNA, the CDR3 is TGTGCCAGTAGTTCCCTTTTAAGCGGACGAAACAATGAGCAGTTCTTC. This gives the protein CASSSLLSGRNNEQFF.

The chain employs TRBV5-4 and TRBJ2-5; D is possibly TRBD1 (6 bases). Gene TRBJ2-7 matches the end of the DNA better, so the J call may be wrong. CDR3 size: 15 residues. Germline V lookup: CDR1 SGHNT, CDR2 YYREEE (reference sequence). CDR3 nucleotide sequence: TGTGCCAGCAGCTTGGGAGGGCAGGGGACCTACGAGCAGTACTTC. This translates into CASSLGGQGTYEQYF.

This chain links TRBV5-6 with TRBJ2-3; unclear D gene. The V gene's germline CDR1 is SGHDT and CDR2 YYEEEE. The V and J ends lost 4 bases and 3 bases respectively, with 15 bases between them. The length of the CDR3 is 15 residues. The CDR3 DNA sequence: TGTGCCAGCAGCATTGGGTTAAGGGTAACAGATACGCAGTATTTT. It codes for CASSIGLRVTDTQYF.

The J gene is TRBJ1-5, the V gene TRBV6-1, with 8 positions matching TRBD1. V lost 1 base and J lost 4; bases outside the gene matches: 21. The CDR3 spans 21 residues. CDR1 and CDR2 (germline): MNHNS, SASEGT. The CDR3 protein is CASSEVEGQDVLWWLNQPQHF. Written as DNA, the CDR3 is TGTGCCAGCAGTGAAGTAGAGGGACAGGACGTTCTTTGGTGGTTAAATCAGCCCCAGCATTTT.

The genes are TRBV11-2 and TRBJ2-1; D unresolved. The CDR3 is 12 residues long. Trimming removed 5 bases from V and 7 bases from J, with 9 bases in between. Per the germline V gene, CDR1 is SGHAT and CDR2 is FQNNGV. CDR3 residues: CASSLSRNEQFF. CDR3 in DNA: TGTGCCAGCAGCCTGTCTAGAAATGAGCAGTTCTTC.

The CDR3 DNA is TGTGCCAGCAGTTACCCAACTAGCGGGAGGGCCGGGGAGCTGTTTTTT. This encodes CASSYPTSGRAGELFF. The chain recombines TRBV6-6 with TRBJ2-2, with 13 nucleotides matching TRBD2. The V gene end was trimmed by 2 bases and the J gene end by 6 bases; junction bases not matched to a gene: 3. Per germline, CDR1 MNHNY and CDR2 SVGAGI (reference sequence). The CDR3 runs 16 residues.

The chain is built from TRBV9 and TRBJ2-2, with TRBD2 matching over 8 bases. In germline, CDR1 is SGDLS, CDR2 YYNGEE. CDR3 length equals 18 residues. The V and J ends lost 5 bases and 0 bases, in that order; junction bases with no gene match: 12. CDR3: CASSYASGGAPNTGELFF. CDR3 in DNA: TGTGCCAGCAGTTACGCCTCGGGAGGGGCCCCGAACACCGGGGAGCTGTTTTTT.

The CDR3 protein is CASSKGAGASDNEQFF. In nucleotides, the CDR3 is TGCGCCAGCTCAAAAGGGGCAGGGGCCTCGGACAATGAGCAGTTCTTC. This chain links TRBV5-1 with TRBJ2-1, with a possible D match to TRBD1 (6 bases). The germline gives CDR1 SGHRS, CDR2 YFSETQ. Trimming took off 7 bases at V and 5 bases at J, with 22 bases between the two ends. This CDR3 has 16 residues.

This clone has a single count. J is TRBJ1-1 and V is TRBV2, with D maybe TRBD1 (5 bases). CDR3 length: 16 amino acids. V lost 3 bases and J lost 1, with 15 bases in between. Germline assignment: CDR1 SNHLY and CDR2 FYNNEI. CDR3 DNA sequence: TGTGCCAGCAGTGACCTCGGGACGGGTAGGAACACTGAAGCTTTCTTT. It yields the protein CASSDLGTGRNTEAFF.

The chain recombines TRBV6-1 with TRBJ1-2; D not certain. The V and J ends lost 6 bases and 4 bases respectively, with 9 bases between them. The CDR3 spans 12 residues. The germline CDR1 and CDR2 sequences are MNHNS and SASEGT. CDR3 residues: CASSHMSYGYTF. The CDR3 DNA is TGTGCCAGCAGCCATATGAGCTATGGCTACACCTTC.

This clone was seen a single time. V gene TRBV18 combines with J gene TRBJ2-2; the D gene could be TRBD1 or TRBD2 (5 bases each). The CDR3 sequence is 15 residues long. V gave up 8 bases and J gave up 1 base, with 14 bases separating them. Looked up from germline, CDR1 is KGHSH and CDR2 is LQKENI. The CDR3 region is CASPPRGRNTGELFF. As DNA, the CDR3 is TGTGCCAGCCCCCCCCGGGGCCGGAACACCGGGGAGCTGTTTTTT.

The rearrangement uses TRBV5-1 and TRBJ2-3; 8 bases are shared with TRBD1. CDR1 is SGHRS and CDR2 is YFSETQ in the germline V gene. The J segment lost 7 bases and the V segment lost 4 bases, leaving 5 bases of the junction unmatched. The CDR3 length is 13 residues. The DNA of the CDR3 is TGCGCCAGCAGCGACCGACAGGGGCATACGCAGTATTTT. Its protein product is CASSDRQGHTQYF.

This chain uses TRBV7-6 with TRBJ2-1, with 7 nucleotides matching TRBD1. This CDR3 is 15 amino acids long. Germline V CDR1 and CDR2: SGHVS, FNYEAQ. The V segment lost 5 bases and the J segment 4 bases; nucleotides outside the gene matches: 8. The CDR3 sequence: CASSKYRDRYNEQFF. For the CDR3, the DNA is TGTGCCAGCAGCAAATACCGGGACAGATACAATGAGCAGTTCTTC.

The V and J genes are TRBV5-4 and TRBJ2-3, with D tentatively TRBD1 (6 bases). The CDR3 totals 16 residues. The germline CDR1 and CDR2 sequences are SGHNT and YYREEE (reference sequence). Trimming removed 4 bases at V and 2 bases at J, with 17 bases between. CDR3 region: CASSPNPGHITDTQYF. The CDR3 region has the DNA TGTGCCAGCAGCCCCAACCCGGGACACATCACAGATACGCAGTATTTT.

The chain is built from TRBV11-2 and TRBJ2-2; 10 nucleotides match TRBD1. Germline CDR1 and CDR2: SGHAT and FQNNGV. The CDR3 contains 15 residues. J was trimmed by 6 bases and V by 4 bases; bases with no gene match: 5. The CDR3 loop reads CASSSTGTGAGELFF. Written as DNA, the CDR3 is TGTGCCAGCAGCTCTACCGGGACAGGGGCCGGGGAGCTGTTTTTT.

V gene TRBV19 combines with J gene TRBJ1-5; D is uncertain. Trimming left V 6 bases short and J 3 bases short, with 15 bases between. This CDR3 is built from 15 residues. Looked up from germline, CDR1 is LNHDA and CDR2 is SQIVND (reference sequence). The CDR3 DNA sequence: TGTGCCAGTAGCCGCCAGGCGGATTCCAATCAGCCCCAGCATTTT. This gives the protein CASSRQADSNQPQHF.

Only a few counts were recorded for this clone. This chain uses TRBV4-1 with TRBJ2-7; D is undetermined. The CDR3 is 15 residues long. Germline lookup yields CDR1 MGHRA and CDR2 YSYEKL. The V end lost 3 bases, the J end lost 1 base, and 13 bases lay between the germline ends. In DNA, the CDR3 is TGCGCCAGCAGCCAGGGCCAGCAGCTATCCTACGAGCAGTACTTC. Its translation: CASSQGQQLSYEQYF.

V gene TRBV2 combines with J gene TRBJ2-1; D remains ambiguous. Germline V lookup: CDR1 SNHLY, CDR2 FYNNEI. The V end lost 0 bases, the J end lost 9 bases, and 6 bases lay between the germline ends. The CDR3 has 12 amino acids. CDR3 sequence reads: CASSEASSEQFF. CDR3 coding DNA: TGTGCCAGCAGTGAAGCGAGCAGTGAGCAGTTCTTC.

This clone was observed a single time. This chain uses TRBV6-6 with TRBJ2-5, with unresolved D. Trimming took 4 bases from V and 5 from J, leaving 17 bases between them. The CDR3 contains 15 residues. Germline V CDR1 and CDR2: MNHNY, SVGAGI (reference sequence). The CDR3 nucleotides are TGTGCCAGCAGTTCCATACGACGGATTTGGGAGACCCAGTACTTC. Its translation is CASSSIRRIWETQYF.

The chain links TRBV4-1 to TRBJ2-2, with 10 bases matching TRBD2. CDR3 length equals 17 residues. Germline CDR1 reads MGHRA; CDR2 reads YSYEKL. The junction had 5 bases not matched to a gene; V was cut back by 1 base and J by 3 bases. For the CDR3, the DNA is TGCGCCAGCAGCCAAGTAGGTCTAGCGGGAGACACCGGGGAGCTGTTTTTT. It translates to CASSQVGLAGDTGELFF.

V gene TRBV19 combines with J gene TRBJ2-7; TRBD2 agrees at 13 bases. V shed 3 bases and J 4 bases; nucleotides not matched to a gene: 21. The germline gives CDR1 LNHDA, CDR2 SQIVND (reference sequence). The CDR3 is 21 residues long. The CDR3 DNA is TGTGCCAGTAGTATCTCGGCAGGGGGACTAGCGGGATCCAGGCGGGTTTACGAGCAGTACTTC. It translates to CASSISAGGLAGSRRVYEQYF.